This T cell receptor beta chain was sequenced during a study of T cells in Graves' hyperthyroidism and ophthalmopathy. Overall study findings and caveats: The model made its ophthalmopathy prediction, and onset followed a median 6.5 months later.

Germline CDR1 SNHLY, CDR2 FYNNEI. This CDR3 has 13 amino acids. With 4 bases removed from V and 1 base from J, the gap between germline ends came to 7 bases. TCR beta CDR3 sequences were amplified from RNA transcripts. The TCR CDR3 first-round RT-PCR relied on the HTBI primer set. MiXCR, applied by TCRdb to the multiplex PCR reads, yields one record per CDR3 protein. The table records under 300,000 distinct CDR3 sequences, 25% to 30% of them present only once. This clonotype has ten or more counts. Its antigen is unknown. First hyperthyroidism diagnosis is when the blood sample was obtained, before any ophthalmopathy symptoms.

Sample: blood. The gene calls are TRBV2 and TRBJ1-1; D gene unclear. The sequence derives from a man in his forties with Graves' hyperthyroidism that later progressed to Graves' ophthalmopathy. The DNA of the CDR3 is TGTGCCAGCAGTGGGGCGTGGAACACTGAAGCTTTCTTT. This encodes CASSGAWNTEAFF.